The next 13 T cell receptor beta chains were all read from a single sample in a study of cytomegalovirus exposure and HLA in healthy donors. PCR primers comprised 60 Vbeta and 13 Jbeta primers. TCRdb keeps only in-frame clones here, not all; method: immunoSEQ multiplex PCR. The table records tens of thousands of clones, 90% of them present only once. Sequenced input: PBMCs. These receptors all stem from a man between 18 and 35 years old in good health and CMV-seronegative.

The chain joins TRBV7-2 to TRBJ1-2, with a weak D call TRBD1 (5 bases). CDR3 size: 14 residues. V gave up 5 bases and J gave up 5 bases, with 15 bases separating them. Germline CDR1 and CDR2: SGHTA and FQGNSA. As DNA, the CDR3 is TGTGCCAGCAGCCCCCTGGGGCAGACATATGGCTACACCTTC. As protein: CASSPLGQTYGYTF.

This sequence joins TRBV6-5 and TRBJ2-7; the D gene is possibly TRBD2 (5 bases). The V and J ends lost 6 bases and 3 bases respectively, with 15 bases between them. CDR3 length: 14 amino acids. CDR1 MNHEY and CDR2 SVGAGI come from the germline V gene. The CDR3 reads CASSPTRGVYEQYF. For the CDR3, the DNA is TGTGCCAGCAGCCCCACTCGGGGAGTCTACGAGCAGTACTTC.

The chain uses TRBV27 and TRBJ2-7, with D unresolved. CDR1 is MNHEY, CDR2 SMNVEV, per germline (reference sequence). This CDR3 has 14 amino acids. V lost 8 bases and J lost 0, with 14 bases in between. Here the CDR3 reads CASRKAGSSYEQYF. In DNA, the CDR3 is TGTGCCAGCCGCAAAGCAGGCAGCTCCTACGAGCAGTACTTC.

In this sample, this clone turned up once. The chain joins TRBV9 to TRBJ1-6; 7 bases align to TRBD1. This CDR3 comprises 13 residues. The germline V gene has CDR1 SGDLS and CDR2 YYNGEE. V lost 3 bases and J lost 8; bases outside the gene matches: 2. The CDR3: CASSGGGDSPLHF. CDR3 nucleotides: TGTGCCAGCAGCGGAGGGGGCGATTCACCCCTCCACTTT.

The J gene is TRBJ2-3, the V gene TRBV5-1; weak D call: TRBD2 (6 bases). Germline V gene sequence: CDR1 SGHRS, CDR2 YFSETQ. The CDR3 covers 16 residues. Trimming stripped 2 bases from V and 4 bases from J, with 17 bases between. This chain's CDR3 is CASSFGREFFSDTQYF. CDR3 in DNA: TGCGCCAGCAGCTTCGGTCGGGAGTTTTTCTCAGATACGCAGTATTTT.

The chain joins TRBV25-1 to TRBJ1-1; D is perhaps TRBD1 (5 bases). This CDR3 comprises 13 residues. The V end was cut by 4 bases, the J end by 2 bases, with 8 bases between. The V gene's germline CDR1 is MGHDK and CDR2 SYGVNS. The CDR3 sequence is CASSVGVNTEAFF. The CDR3 DNA follows: TGTGCCAGCAGTGTAGGGGTAAACACTGAAGCTTTCTTT.

This rearrangement joins TRBV7-3 to TRBJ2-3; 7 bases are shared with TRBD2. This CDR3 has 18 residues. V gave up 3 bases and J gave up 2 bases; unmatched junction bases: 14. Germline lookup yields CDR1 SGHTA and CDR2 FQGTGA. The CDR3 region has the DNA TGTGCCAGCAGCTTCCTTCCCCGCGGCGGGAGAGTCACAGATACGCAGTATTTT. Protein product: CASSFLPRGGRVTDTQYF.

This chain joins TRBV5-6 and TRBJ1-5; D might be TRBD1 (5 bases). V lost 6 bases to trimming and J lost 3 bases, with 13 bases between them. The length of the CDR3 is 14 residues. Germline V gene sequence: CDR1 SGHDT, CDR2 YYEEEE. This CDR3 is CASTAGGFNQPQHF. CDR3 bases: TGTGCCAGCACGGCGGGGGGATTCAATCAGCCCCAGCATTTT.

The chain couples TRBV5-6 to TRBJ1-2; a possible D gene is TRBD1 (6 bases). V was pared by 2 bases and J by 3 bases, with 11 bases between. Looked up from germline, CDR1 is SGHDT and CDR2 is YYEEEE. This CDR3 spans 14 amino acids. This CDR3 is CASSLHQGHYGYTF. The CDR3 nucleotides are TGTGCCAGCAGCTTACATCAGGGGCACTATGGCTACACCTTC.

The CDR3 region has the DNA TGTGCCAGCAGCTTCCGGGAAATTTACTACAATGAGCAGTTCTTC. This translates into CASSFREIYYNEQFF. The chain is built from TRBV7-9 and TRBJ2-1; D possibly corresponds to TRBD2 (5 bases). The germline V and J ends were trimmed by 3 bases and 3 bases, with 12 bases remaining between them. CDR3 size: 15 residues. The germline gives CDR1 SEHNR, CDR2 FQNEAQ (reference sequence).

A word on this clone: Other DNA sequences within the sample encode an identical CDR3. The chain joins TRBV9 to TRBJ1-3; D possibly corresponds to TRBD1 (5 bases). The CDR3 consists of 17 residues. CDR1 and CDR2 from the germline V gene are SGDLS and YYNGEE. The V and J ends lost 3 bases and 0 bases respectively, with 16 bases between them. CDR3 loop: CASSAWVQDYSGNTIYF. The CDR3 DNA follows: TGTGCCAGCAGCGCCTGGGTACAGGATTACTCTGGAAACACCATATATTTT.

The chain joins TRBV9 to TRBJ2-1, with 10 bases that match TRBD1. The length of the CDR3 is 17 residues. V lost 3 bases to trimming and J lost 3 bases; unmatched junction nucleotides: 9. The germline V gene encodes CDR1 SGDLS and CDR2 YYNGEE. The CDR3 sequence is CASSGRGGDRGYNEQFF. CDR3 sequence (DNA): TGTGCCAGCAGCGGTCGGGGGGGGGACAGGGGCTACAATGAGCAGTTCTTC.

The gene calls are TRBV2 and TRBJ2-1; tentative D call: TRBD2 (5 bases). This CDR3 spans 16 amino acids. Trimming stripped 1 base from V and 0 bases from J, with 10 bases between. The germline CDR1 and CDR2 sequences are SNHLY and FYNNEI. This CDR3 is CASSEGATSSYNEQFF. The CDR3 DNA follows: TGTGCCAGCAGTGAAGGCGCCACTAGCTCCTACAATGAGCAGTTCTTC.